Following are 23 T cell receptor beta chains from one sample sequenced in a study of patients and donors after allogeneic stem cell transplantation. Each CDR3 protein gets one entry after TCRdb re-called the RT-PCR reads with MiXCR. The data hold about 40,000 distinct CDR3 sequences, with about 31% observed a single time. Sample: blood, either unsorted or a sorted T cell fraction (not recorded which). These receptors originate from a human donor who was either an allogeneic HSCT recipient or a stem cell or donor lymphocyte infusion donor (not recorded which). It is not recorded whose cells these are; they may come from a transplant donor.

This clonotype came up a few times. J is TRBJ2-2 and V is TRBV4-1, with D perhaps TRBD2 (6 bases). Germline values: CDR1 MGHRA, CDR2 YSYEKL. There are 16 residues in the CDR3. Trimming stripped 4 bases from V and 7 bases from J, with 19 bases between. CDR3 amino acids: CASSLAASPQFGELFF. Written as DNA, the CDR3 is TGCGCCAGCAGCCTAGCGGCCAGCCCCCAATTCGGGGAGCTGTTTTTT.

The chain joins TRBV12-3 or TRBV12-4 to TRBJ2-5; D may be TRBD1 or TRBD2 (5 bases each). CDR3 length equals 16 residues. Trimming cost V 6 bases and J 6 bases, with 23 bases left between them. CDR3 nucleotide sequence: TGTGCCAGCAGCCGTAATGCTGGGCTACCGGGACAGACCCAGTACTTC. It encodes CASSRNAGLPGQTQYF.

The gene calls are TRBV4-3 and TRBJ2-3, with TRBD2 matching 10 bases. Germline V gives CDR1 LGHNA, CDR2 YSLEER. The CDR3 extends over 18 amino acids. Trimming cost V 4 bases and J 4 bases; bases outside gene matches: 14. Here the CDR3 reads CASSLRVRSSGSPDTQYF. The DNA of the CDR3 is TGCGCCAGCAGCCTAAGGGTCCGTTCTAGCGGGAGCCCAGATACGCAGTATTTT.

The J gene is TRBJ1-2, the V gene TRBV5-4; no definite D call. The V and J ends lost 4 bases and 6 bases respectively, with 13 bases between them. This CDR3 has 13 amino acids. Germline CDR1 reads SGHNT; CDR2 reads YYREEE (reference sequence). The CDR3 nucleotides read TGTGCCAGCAGCGTTTGGTCGTGGAATGGCTACACCTTC. Translating gives CASSVWSWNGYTF.

This clonotype has just a few counts. This chain links TRBV20-1 with TRBJ1-2; a weak D match, TRBD1 (6 bases). V lost 2 bases to trimming and J lost 7 bases, with 20 bases between them. This CDR3 is built from 15 residues. Germline CDR1 is DFQATT and CDR2 is SNEGSKA (reference sequence). The CDR3 here is CSARSPRGGYLGYTF. The CDR3 nucleotides are TGCAGTGCTAGATCCCCCAGGGGCGGCTATCTTGGCTACACCTTC.

The rearrangement joins TRBV18 to TRBJ1-1, with D possibly TRBD1 on 6 matching bases. This CDR3 is 17 amino acids long. Trimming stripped 0 bases from V and 6 bases from J, with 20 bases between. Germline CDR1 KGHSH, CDR2 LQKENI. CDR3 loop: CASSPPARTGGGPEAFF. The CDR3 DNA follows: TGTGCCAGCTCACCACCAGCCAGGACGGGCGGGGGCCCTGAAGCTTTCTTT. Combining the CDR3 with reference TRBV18 and TRBJ1-1 gives the whole variable domain NAGVMQNPRHLVRRRGQEARLRCSPMKGHSHVYWYRQLPEEGLKFMVYLQKENIIDESGMPKERFSAEFPKEGPSILRIQQVVRGDSAAYFCASSPPARTGGGPEAFFGQGTRLTVV.

This rearrangement joins TRBV11-2 to TRBJ2-3; tentatively, D is TRBD1 (6 bases). Germline V CDR1 and CDR2: SGHAT, FQNNGV. The CDR3 is 14 residues long. Trimming left V 2 bases short and J 4 bases short, with 10 bases between. The CDR3 here is CASSLSRGPDTQYF. CDR3 nucleotide sequence: TGTGCCAGCAGCTTATCCAGGGGCCCAGATACGCAGTATTTT.

The CDR3 region is CASSSGLALTDTQYF. The CDR3 nucleotides read TGCGCCAGCAGCTCGGGACTAGCACTGACAGATACGCAGTATTTT. The J gene is TRBJ2-3, the V gene TRBV5-1; 9 bases fit TRBD2. Germline V lookup: CDR1 SGHRS, CDR2 YFSETQ. The CDR3 is made up of 15 amino acids. Trimming at V came to 3 bases and at J to 3 bases, leaving 5 bases not matched to a gene.

This chain links TRBV4-3 with TRBJ2-3; 7 bases map to TRBD2. The CDR3 spans 17 residues. Germline V CDR1 and CDR2: LGHNA, YSLEER. With V trimmed by 1 base and J by 2 bases, 9 bases remained unmatched. CDR3 DNA sequence: TGCGCCAGCAGCCAAGGGGCTAGCGGACCAATCACAGATACGCAGTATTTT. Its protein is CASSQGASGPITDTQYF.

This clonotype was detected only a few times. The rearrangement links TRBV20-1 to TRBJ1-2; D remains unclear. Trimming took off 0 bases at V and 8 bases at J, with 7 bases between the two ends. This CDR3 region has 11 residues. Per germline, CDR1 DFQATT and CDR2 SNEGSKA (reference sequence). CDR3 coding DNA: TGCAGTGCTAGAGATCGGGCAGGCTACACCTTC. It encodes CSARDRAGYTF.

For the CDR3, the DNA is TGCAGTGCTAGAGAATTGGCCAACTACGAGCAGTACTTC. Its protein product is CSARELANYEQYF. This chain uses TRBV20-1 with TRBJ2-7, with D unclear. V lost 0 bases and J lost 3, with 9 bases in between. The CDR3 length is 13 residues. Germline values: CDR1 DFQATT, CDR2 SNEGSKA (reference sequence).

The chain joins TRBV4-3 to TRBJ2-3; TRBD2 agrees at 7 bases. CDR1 is LGHNA and CDR2 is YSLEER in the germline V gene. CDR3 length equals 17 residues. The ends lost 0 bases at V and 1 base at J; junction bases unmatched: 7. Here the CDR3 reads CASSQDGASGRTDTQYF. CDR3 sequence (DNA): TGCGCCAGCAGCCAAGATGGGGCTAGCGGTCGCACAGATACGCAGTATTTT.

The chain has TRBV25-1 and TRBJ1-3; no definite D call. This CDR3 comprises 15 residues. Deletions cut 0 bases from V and 0 bases from J, with 6 bases between. Germline CDR1 and CDR2: MGHDK and SYGVNS. The CDR3 region is CASSEYTYSGNTIYF. Here the CDR3 DNA reads TGTGCCAGCAGTGAATACACGTACTCTGGAAACACCATATATTTT. The full variable domain, rest sourced from reference TRBV25-1 and TRBJ1-3, is EADIYQTPRYLVIGTGKKITLECSQTMGHDKMYWYQQDPGMELHLIHYSYGVNSTEKGDLSSESTVSRIRTEHFPLTLESARPSHTSQYLCASSEYTYSGNTIYFGEGSWLTVV.

This clonotype turned up a few times. The chain joins TRBV29-1 to TRBJ2-7; D not certain. The germline V gene has CDR1 SQVTM and CDR2 ANQGSEA. CDR3 length equals 12 residues. The V end lost 1 base, the J end lost 3 bases, and 7 bases lay between the germline ends. CDR3 amino acids: CSVEVLVYEQYF. DNA of the CDR3: TGCAGCGTTGAAGTTTTGGTCTACGAGCAGTACTTC.

This clonotype was recorded many times. This chain joins TRBV20-1 and TRBJ1-2; the match to TRBD1 covers 9 bases. The germline V gene encodes CDR1 DFQATT and CDR2 SNEGSKA (reference sequence). Trimming took 5 bases from V and 2 from J; bases not matched to a gene: 6. The CDR3 contains 14 residues. The CDR3 sequence: CSAGYGTGNYGYTF. CDR3 in DNA: TGCAGTGCTGGATACGGGACAGGGAACTATGGCTACACCTTC.

This clonotype was counted many times. The DNA of the CDR3 is TGTGCCAGCAGTTTAGGCCTCTATCAGCCCCAGCATTTT. Translation: CASSLGLYQPQHF. The chain joins TRBV12-3 or TRBV12-4 to TRBJ1-5; the D is unclear. Trimming left V 1 base short and J 5 bases short, with 6 bases between. The length of the CDR3 is 13 residues.

V usage is TRBV9 and J usage is TRBJ2-7; 8 bases align to TRBD1. CDR3 length: 14 residues. Looked up from germline, CDR1 is SGDLS and CDR2 is YYNGEE. With V trimmed by 0 bases and J by 5 bases, 4 bases remained unmatched. CDR3 in amino acids: CASSVGTGLNEQYF. DNA of the CDR3: TGTGCCAGCAGCGTAGGGACAGGGCTCAACGAGCAGTACTTC.

This clonotype was counted ten times or more. This chain links TRBV11-1 with TRBJ2-3; 9 nucleotides line up with TRBD2. This CDR3 spans 15 amino acids. The germline CDR1 and CDR2 sequences are SGHAT and FQDESV (reference sequence). Trimming at V came to 6 bases and at J to 10 bases, leaving 14 bases not matched to a gene. CDR3 nucleotides: TGTGCCAGCAGGCGGGGGACTAGCTCTTCCTGGGCGCAGTATTTT. This codes for CASRRGTSSSWAQYF.

The chain couples TRBV29-1 to TRBJ2-7; TRBD1 aligns across 12 bases. CDR3 size: 17 residues. After removal of 0 bases from V and 4 bases from J, the junction contained 10 bases not matched to a gene. Germline CDR1 reads SQVTM; CDR2 reads ANQGSEA. The CDR3 nucleotides read TGCAGCGTTGAAGATCTTACAGGGACAGGGGGCTTATACGAGCAGTACTTC. Residues: CSVEDLTGTGGLYEQYF.

The rearrangement joins TRBV29-1 to TRBJ2-5; 8 positions agree with TRBD2. The ends lost 6 bases at V and 5 bases at J; junction bases unmatched: 5. The CDR3 has 12 amino acids. The V gene's germline CDR1 is SQVTM and CDR2 ANQGSEA. The CDR3 DNA reads as TGCAGCGTGACTAGCGCCGAGGAGACCCAGTACTTC. Translating it yields CSVTSAEETQYF.

In this sample, this clonotype turned up a few times. The CDR3 loop is CSVWENEQFF. CDR3 in DNA: TGCAGCGTTTGGGAGAATGAGCAGTTCTTC. V is TRBV29-1 and J is TRBJ2-1; D perhaps matches TRBD2 (5 bases). Trimming removed 5 bases from V and 7 bases from J, with 6 bases in between. The CDR3 loop spans 10 amino acids. Germline loops: CDR1 SQVTM, CDR2 ANQGSEA.

The chain links TRBV18 to TRBJ1-2, with TRBD1 matching over 10 bases. Germline CDR1 KGHSH, CDR2 LQKENI. The CDR3 loop spans 16 amino acids. V was clipped by 0 bases and J by 4 bases; unmatched bases: 5. The CDR3 spells CASSPPTGTGVYGYTF. The CDR3 DNA is TGTGCCAGCTCACCACCGACCGGGACAGGGGTCTATGGCTACACCTTC.

The table lists this clonotype with a few counts. The gene calls are TRBV28 and TRBJ1-2, with unresolved D. CDR3 length equals 13 residues. Germline assignment: CDR1 MDHEN and CDR2 SYDVKM. V was cut by 6 bases and J by 0 bases, with 8 bases left in between. For the CDR3, the DNA is TGTGCCAGCAGCTCGGACCCTAACTATGGCTACACCTTC. This codes for CASSSDPNYGYTF.